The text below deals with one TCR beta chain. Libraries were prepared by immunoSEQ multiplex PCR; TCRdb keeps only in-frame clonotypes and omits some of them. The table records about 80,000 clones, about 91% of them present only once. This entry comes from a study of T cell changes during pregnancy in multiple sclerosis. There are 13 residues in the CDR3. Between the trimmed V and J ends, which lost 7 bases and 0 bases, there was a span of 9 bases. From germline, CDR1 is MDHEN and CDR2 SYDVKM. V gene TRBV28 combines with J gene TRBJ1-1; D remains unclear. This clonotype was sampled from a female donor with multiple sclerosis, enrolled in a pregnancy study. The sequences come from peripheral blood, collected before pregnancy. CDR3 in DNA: TGTGCCAGCATAGATCGCATGAACACTGAAGCTTTCTTT. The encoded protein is CASIDRMNTEAFF.